This T cell receptor (beta chain) emerged from a study of T cell responses to AZD1222 COVID-19 vaccine. Study-level background: Both about-4-week and about-12-week second-dose recipients were combined.

This clone showed up just a few times. No antigen is known for it. Generated by immunoSEQ multiplex PCR, the TCRdb table keeps only in-frame clones and is missing some. The sample yields approximately 140,000 clones, more than 85% seen once. The study's findings and limits: Females made up more of the donors, who were largely white British, and clonal diversity may have come out too low. Across the whole spike, CD4 TCRs peaked at regions 160-218 and 743-854. A reported finding is that nearly half of spike-specific TCRs target unmutated variant regions.

With 8 bases removed from V and 4 bases from J, the gap between germline ends came to 14 bases. Germline V gene data show CDR1 as MNHEY and CDR2 as SVGAGI. The CDR3 is made up of 13 amino acids. This sequence was found in an adult in good health. This sample comprised peripheral blood, obtained on day 0 of AZD1222 vaccination. V usage is TRBV6-5 and J usage is TRBJ1-2; D is possibly TRBD1 (5 bases). The CDR3 region is CASEGPALYGYTF. As DNA, the CDR3 is TGTGCCAGCGAGGGACCGGCGCTCTATGGCTACACCTTC.